This T cell receptor (beta chain) is from a study of blood T cell repertoires in COVID-19. Generated by immunoSEQ multiplex PCR, the TCRdb table keeps only in-frame clones and is missing some. The data contain 90,000 to 130,000 clones, 88% of them singletons. There are 16 residues in the CDR3. V lost 1 base, J lost 0 bases, and 4 bases stayed unmatched. CDR1 and CDR2 from the germline V gene are SNHLY and FYNNEI. This TCR was sampled from a human donor in a cohort sampled during active COVID-19. Material for sequencing was peripheral blood. The chain is built from TRBV2 and TRBJ2-3; 7 bases line up with TRBD2. The DNA of the CDR3 is TGTGCCAGCAGTGAAGGGGTTAGCGGGAGCACAGATACGCAGTATTTT. This translates into CASSEGVSGSTDTQYF.